The T cell receptor beta chain under discussion was sequenced for a study of T cells in Graves' hyperthyroidism and ophthalmopathy (dated by TCRdb to about 2019). With respect to the entire study: Peripheral blood was collected at initial diagnosis, before any treatment. The paper describes TCR Vbeta CDR3 sequencing of about 140 peripheral blood samples, made up of about 40 ophthalmopathy patients, 70 to 75 hyperthyroidism patients and roughly 17 progressor patients. The 100 discovery patients were divided at random into training and test sets in a 7:3 ratio. Once sampling was done, hyperthyroidism patients were given methimazole at a starting dose of 30 mg daily, whereas ophthalmopathy patients were given high-dose intravenous methylprednisolone. Thyroid tissue and blood T-cell repertoires from several Graves' hyperthyroidism patients were also compared in the study. TCR V-J signatures able to tell the groups apart were searched for in a discovery cohort of 100 patients, of whom about 40 had Graves' ophthalmopathy and around 58 had stable Graves' hyperthyroidism. Whether ophthalmopathy could be predicted prospectively was tested in an independent validation cohort made up of under 20 hyperthyroidism patients plus 17 patients who later progressed to ophthalmopathy. Overall study outcomes, separate from this receptor: Sample size was not statistically predetermined, and investigators were not blinded to group allocation. Ophthalmopathy was separated from stable hyperthyroidism by a 13 V-J signature model, with approximately 85% sensitivity and roughly 81% specificity obtained in cross-validation and 80%/75% obtained in testing. Most expanded thyroid clonotypes (frequency above 0.001) were also found in blood, which suggests that blood repertoires may mirror thyroid immune responses. During validation, the model predicted progression to ophthalmopathy a median of about 6.5 months ahead of onset, with around 65% sensitivity and about 75% specificity.

A patient counted as having stable Graves' hyperthyroidism if no progression to ophthalmopathy occurred over 18 months of follow-up. Hyperthyroidism patients were newly diagnosed, had a disease duration of under 2 months, and were aged 18 to 65 years. The study excluded patients with uncontrolled infections, other autoimmune diseases, pregnancy or lactation. Diagnoses were based on clinical symptoms, serum thyroxine and TRAb, thyroid ultrasound and orbital computed tomography. PBMCs were separated from roughly 10 ml of fresh peripheral blood using Ficoll-Paque density gradient centrifugation. Trizol reagent was used to extract total RNA, and RNA quality was then checked on an Agilent 2100 Bioanalyzer. This clonotype has a count of ten or more. It lacks a known antigen. Qualities for individual bases were not recorded, and no much larger clone is one base off. The CDR3 starts with the cysteine, ends with the phenylalanine, and has 16 residues. Just the 48-base CDR3 DNA is kept, in frame starting at base 1. The germline V gene yields MGHDK for CDR1 and SYGVNS for CDR2. The V and J ends are trimmed by 3 bases and 6 bases, leaving 21 bases between them.

The TCR beta CDR3 regions were amplified from RNA transcripts. A first-round RT-PCR of the TCR CDR3 used the HTBI primer set with the Qiagen OneStep RT-PCR kit. Libraries were constructed in a second round of multiplex PCR, after which size selection and purification were performed. Libraries were sequenced paired-end with 100 bp reads on an Illumina HiSeq2000. The paper's processing steps were these. SOAPnuke was used to process the raw data, throwing out any read that contained adapters or uncalled bases, had a mean Phred below 15, or lacked an exact constant-primer or identifier match. High-quality paired reads were merged using COPE v1.2.5, and each unique nucleotide sequence was defined as a clonotype. MiTCR v1.1 was used to align clonotypes to the IMGT TRBV, TRBD and TRBJ reference segments. Only V-J combinations with frequency above 0.0001, covering approximately 99% of repertoires, were analysed. The TCS score was defined as F50 (clonal expansion) divided by E x V (chaos), with BLOSUM62-based TCRdist calculated between CDR3 peptides within each V-J. Welch's t-statistics and random forest reduced around 520 V-J features to 13, which were used in a naive Bayes classifier (R e1071). The public reads were quality trimmed at Q25 with fastp and then assembled into clones with MiXCR by TCRdb, keeping productive beta chains. Here each entry gathers all rows of one CDR3 protein and keeps the most common genes and DNA. The V and J calls were not made by the authors but by TCRdb's processing. The sample has roughly 420,000 distinct CDR3 sequences on record, around a sixth of them singletons. The ten largest clonotypes hold 13% to 15% of the sample.

In this chain, TRBV25-1 is recombined with TRBJ2-7, with TRBD1 tentatively as D gene (6 bases match). Sequenced material: blood. The sequence derives from a woman aged 18-29 years with Graves' hyperthyroidism. The DNA is TGTGCCAGCAGTGATCGATACAGGGTTGGCCCTCGCGAGCAGTACTTC. Translation gives CASSDRYRVGPREQYF.